This T cell receptor beta chain was identified in a study of cytomegalovirus exposure and HLA in healthy donors. Study-wide context: Earlier results showed roughly 120 million unique TCR beta sequences derived from 150 million to 200 million T cells. The Caucasian-associated ancestry cluster contained 81% of the 398 genotyped donors.

Comments on this clone: The antigen remains undetermined.

V lost 7 bases to trimming and J lost 1 base, with 31 bases between them. The germline CDR1 and CDR2 sequences are SQVTM and ANQGSEA. The CDR3 totals 19 residues. Study observations and caveats: It was taken for granted in presence/absence analyses that sequencing depth across donors was roughly uniform. Segments of the TCR beta V type were, in most cases, productive about 87% or about 30% of the time in an earlier analysis.

In the PCR, 60 Vbeta and 13 Jbeta primers were used. Assay used: immunoSEQ multiplex PCR; TCRdb lists only in-frame clones, some missing. The sample has around 85,000 clones; about four fifths are singletons. The rearrangement uses TRBV29-1 and TRBJ1-1; no clear D. Sequenced material: PBMCs. The sequence was collected from a man between 45 and 60 years old in good health and CMV-seropositive. The CDR3 coding sequence is TGCAGCGCCCGGGGTGGAGGGAGCGCAGCTGACAAGAAGAACACTGAAGCTTTCTTT. It translates to CSARGGGSAADKKNTEAFF.